Only a few counts were recorded for the clone carrying this T cell receptor beta chain. As yet, its antigen is unknown. CDR3 length: 14 amino acids. Germline-derived CDR1 and CDR2 are MNHEY and SVGAGI. Trimming removed 2 bases at V and 7 bases at J, with 14 bases between. This sample is drawn from a study of T cell repertoires in cytomegalovirus infection. The wider study: Well-studied HLA-B-restricted CMV epitopes were used in the study alongside recently identified HLA-C-restricted ones. Public TCR beta signatures provided an indication of both CMV infection and a matching HLA type.

General study results and limits: The ex vivo response was dominated by HLA-C-restricted CMV-specific TCR beta clonotypes.

TCRdb re-analysed the reads in MiXCR, keeping a single row per CDR3 protein. The profile shows approximately 74,000 distinct CDR3 sequences, approximately 39% of them singletons. This specimen was CD8+ T cells from cultured PBMCs, taken from culture after CMV antigen stimulation. This receptor was identified in a human donor in good health (CMV status not recorded). Some clones in this sample may be carry-over from other donors' samples. The rearrangement uses TRBV6-5 and TRBJ2-5; a weak D match, TRBD2 (5 bases). CDR3 nucleotides: TGTGCCAGCAGTTACGGCGTGGAAGGAGGGACCCAGTACTTC. The encoded protein is CASSYGVEGGTQYF.